Listed below are T cell receptor beta chains from one sample, sequenced in a study of cytomegalovirus exposure and HLA in healthy donors. TCRdb keeps only in-frame clones here, not all; method: immunoSEQ multiplex PCR. The repertoire consists of over 85,000 clones, with about 93% occurring once and the leading ten covering about 1.1%. Sample: PBMCs. These receptor sequences come from a woman aged 30 to 39 in good health and CMV-seropositive. CDR3s include the opening cysteine and the closing phenylalanine or tryptophan. The D gene is left open where the match is weak.

j_call d_call v_call cdr3_nt cdr3_aa
TRBJ2-7 . TRBV5-6 TGTGCCAGCAGCTTCTCGCCGGCGACGGGTAGGTTACGGCAGTACTTC CASSFSPATGRLRQYF
TRBJ2-7 TRBD1 TRBV4-3 TGCGCCAGCAGCCACACTCGGACAGGGGCCTACGAGCAGTACTTC CASSHTRTGAYEQYF
TRBJ2-7 . TRBV4-2 TGTGCCAGCAGTCTTAGAAGGGGGTACGAGCAGTACTTC CASSLRRGYEQYF
TRBJ2-1 TRBD1 TRBV19 TGTGCCAGTAGTACCGACAGGGGTGAGCAGTTCTTC CASSTDRGEQFF
TRBJ2-1 TRBD2 TRBV5-8 TGTGCCAGCAGCGGGGCTAGCGGATCTCCTGCCGATGAGCAGTTCTTC CASSGASGSPADEQFF
TRBJ1-4 TRBD1 TRBV27 TGTGCCAGCATTGGGGACAGAGAAAATGAAAAACTGTTTTTT CASIGDRENEKLFF
TRBJ1-5 . TRBV28 TGTGCCAGCAGTTTCCGGGGCGGGGGTAGGCAGCCCCAGCATTTT CASSFRGGGRQPQHF
TRBJ2-1 . TRBV2 TGTGCCAGCAGTGAAGCTCTTATGGGCCCTCCGAATGAGCAGTTCTTC CASSEALMGPPNEQFF
TRBJ2-7 . TRBV9 TGTGCCAGCAGCGTAGCTGTTGGCCCCTACGAGCAGTACTTC CASSVAVGPYEQYF
TRBJ1-1 . TRBV7-9 TGTGCCAGCAGCCATGGACAGTTCGCTGAAGCTTTCTTT CASSHGQFAEAFF